This T cell receptor (beta chain) originates from a study of identical twins. Unique molecular identifiers were present on the cDNA, and a universal primer site came from template switching. One entry per CDR3 protein, called by TCRdb with MiXCR from the 5' RACE reads. The sample lists fewer than 650,000 distinct CDR3 sequences; roughly 9.9% were seen once. The germline V gene has CDR1 LGHNA and CDR2 YSLEER. Deletions cut 0 bases from V and 7 bases from J, with 13 bases between. The CDR3 is made up of 14 amino acids. These data are also associated with another study on yellow fever vaccine responses in identical twins.

The sequence came from a woman aged 18-30 years in good health. Sequencing used PBMCs. The V gene is TRBV4-3, the J gene TRBJ2-7; D is ambiguous. CDR3 residues: CASSQDVYVGEQYF. The CDR3 DNA follows: TGCGCCAGCAGCCAAGATGTATACGTCGGGGAGCAGTACTTC.